Listed below are T cell receptor beta chains from one sample, sequenced in a study of blood T cell repertoires in COVID-19. Data came from immunoSEQ multiplex PCR; TCRdb stores just in-frame clones and leaves some out. The sample consists of about 260,000 clones, 86% of them appearing once. The sample consisted of peripheral blood. Every receptor here comes from a man in his forties with active or convalescent COVID-19. Each CDR3 is given with its conserved first and last residue. Fields, in order: clone size, J gene, V gene, D gene, CDR3 DNA, CDR3 protein. The D gene is left open where the match is weak. Clone size is given for some rows only: seen once, a few or many times, or a class if the clone is expanded.

clone_size: once
j_call: TRBJ1-5
v_call: TRBV10-2
d_call: .
cdr3_nt: TGCGCCAGCAGTGAGTCGGGGGCTCAGCATTTT
cdr3_aa: CASSESGAQHF

clone_size: .
j_call: TRBJ2-3
v_call: TRBV21-1
d_call: .
cdr3_nt: TGTGCCAGCAGCAAAGTGGCAGGGCTCACAGATACGCAGTATTTT
cdr3_aa: CASSKVAGLTDTQYF

clone_size: .
j_call: TRBJ2-1
v_call: TRBV2
d_call: TRBD1
cdr3_nt: TGTGCCAGCACCCCGAGAACAACAGGGGGGAATGAGCAGTTCTTC
cdr3_aa: CASTPRTTGGNEQFF

clone_size: .
j_call: TRBJ2-5
v_call: TRBV24-1
d_call: .
cdr3_nt: TGTGCCGCCACCCGTCGGACAGTCCAAGAGACCCAGTACTTC
cdr3_aa: CAATRRTVQETQYF

clone_size: once
j_call: TRBJ1-2
v_call: TRBV7-3
d_call: .
cdr3_nt: TGTGCCAGCAGCCCAGAATCAGGGTTTGGAGGCTACACCTTC
cdr3_aa: CASSPESGFGGYTF

clone_size: .
j_call: TRBJ2-7
v_call: TRBV6-5
d_call: TRBD2
cdr3_nt: TGTGCCAGCAGTTACTCGGCTAGCGGGGGGGACGAGCAGTACTTC
cdr3_aa: CASSYSASGGDEQYF

clone_size: .
j_call: TRBJ2-5
v_call: TRBV30
d_call: .
cdr3_nt: TGTGCCTCAACCTTTCGGACACCGTACCAAGAGACCCAGTACTTC
cdr3_aa: CASTFRTPYQETQYF

clone_size: .
j_call: TRBJ2-7
v_call: TRBV9
d_call: TRBD1
cdr3_nt: TGTGCCAGCAGCGTAGGACGGACAGGGTACTCCTACGAGCAGTACTTC
cdr3_aa: CASSVGRTGYSYEQYF

clone_size: .
j_call: TRBJ1-3
v_call: TRBV9
d_call: .
cdr3_nt: TGTGCCAGCAGCCCCGGACTAGGAAACACCATATATTTT
cdr3_aa: CASSPGLGNTIYF

clone_size: .
j_call: TRBJ2-1
v_call: TRBV4-1
d_call: .
cdr3_nt: TGCGCCAGCAGCCAAGAAGGCCCCACAGCCACCTACAATGAGCAGTTCTTC
cdr3_aa: CASSQEGPTATYNEQFF

clone_size: .
j_call: TRBJ1-4
v_call: TRBV28
d_call: TRBD1
cdr3_nt: TGTGCCAGCAGCTCTGGGCGGCAGGGGGCGAAACCCAATGAAAAACTGTTTTTT
cdr3_aa: CASSSGRQGAKPNEKLFF

clone_size: few
j_call: TRBJ1-2
v_call: TRBV3-1/TRBV3-2
d_call: .
cdr3_nt: TGTGCCAGCAGCCAAAGACAGAATGGCTACACCTTC
cdr3_aa: CASSQRQNGYTF

clone_size: .
j_call: TRBJ2-3
v_call: TRBV7-2
d_call: TRBD2
cdr3_nt: TGTGCCAGCAGCTTTTTACTAGCGGGAGGGACAGATACGCAGTATTTT
cdr3_aa: CASSFLLAGGTDTQYF

clone_size: few
j_call: TRBJ2-5
v_call: TRBV5-1
d_call: TRBD1
cdr3_nt: TGCGCCAGCTTTCAAACCGGGACAGGGGTTACAGAGACCCAGTACTTC
cdr3_aa: CASFQTGTGVTETQYF

clone_size: .
j_call: TRBJ1-6
v_call: TRBV12-2
d_call: .
cdr3_nt: TGTGCAAGTCGCTTAGGAGCCTCGAAATTCTTTAGCTCCTATAATTCACCCCTCCACTTT
cdr3_aa: CASRLGASKFFSSYNSPLHF

clone_size: once
j_call: TRBJ1-2
v_call: TRBV6-1
d_call: .
cdr3_nt: TGTGCCAGCAGTGAAGCGCGCGGACAGAGTAACTATGGCTACACCTTC
cdr3_aa: CASSEARGQSNYGYTF

clone_size: .
j_call: TRBJ1-5
v_call: TRBV4-1
d_call: .
cdr3_nt: TGCGCCAGCAGCCCCGTTGATGGGGCTTTACTTCAGCCCCAGCATTTT
cdr3_aa: CASSPVDGALLQPQHF

clone_size: .
j_call: TRBJ1-2
v_call: TRBV9
d_call: .
cdr3_nt: TGTGCCAGCAGCGTAGTGGAAGGGGATGGCTACACCTTC
cdr3_aa: CASSVVEGDGYTF

clone_size: .
j_call: TRBJ1-1
v_call: TRBV6-5
d_call: .
cdr3_nt: TGTGCCAGCAGTTTCTTTGGCCACAACACTGAAGCTTTCTTT
cdr3_aa: CASSFFGHNTEAFF

clone_size: .
j_call: TRBJ2-7
v_call: TRBV5-5
d_call: .
cdr3_nt: TGTGCCAGCAGCTTTCTCAGGGCCTACGAGCAGTACTTC
cdr3_aa: CASSFLRAYEQYF

clone_size: .
j_call: TRBJ2-2
v_call: TRBV5-4
d_call: .
cdr3_nt: TGTGCCAGCAGCGACTACCAAGTAGCACGGAACACCGGGGAGCTGTTTTTT
cdr3_aa: CASSDYQVARNTGELFF

clone_size: .
j_call: TRBJ1-2
v_call: TRBV7-6
d_call: .
cdr3_nt: TGTGCCAGCGGTCAGAATGGCTACACCTTC
cdr3_aa: CASGQNGYTF

clone_size: .
j_call: TRBJ2-7
v_call: TRBV12-5
d_call: TRBD2
cdr3_nt: TGTGCTAGTGGTTTGGTCGGGGGGGGAACCTACGAGCAGTACTTC
cdr3_aa: CASGLVGGGTYEQYF

clone_size: .
j_call: TRBJ1-5
v_call: TRBV3-1/TRBV3-2
d_call: .
cdr3_nt: TGTGCCAGCAGCCAAGAATCAGGGGGCAATCAGCCCCAGCATTTT
cdr3_aa: CASSQESGGNQPQHF

clone_size: .
j_call: TRBJ2-1
v_call: TRBV30
d_call: TRBD2
cdr3_nt: TGTGCCTGGAGTGACCCAATAGGGACTAGCGGGCCTGCTACCAATGAGCAGTTCTTC
cdr3_aa: CAWSDPIGTSGPATNEQFF

clone_size: .
j_call: TRBJ1-2
v_call: TRBV30
d_call: TRBD1
cdr3_nt: TGTGCCTGGGAGAAACAGGGGGAGGGCTACACCTTC
cdr3_aa: CAWEKQGEGYTF

clone_size: .
j_call: TRBJ2-1
v_call: TRBV28
d_call: .
cdr3_nt: TGTGCCAGCAATGGAGGGGGGGACTACAATGAGCAGTTCTTC
cdr3_aa: CASNGGGDYNEQFF

clone_size: .
j_call: TRBJ1-6
v_call: TRBV10-1
d_call: .
cdr3_nt: TGCGCCAGCTCGCCGCGGGGTAATTCACCCCTCCACTTT
cdr3_aa: CASSPRGNSPLHF

clone_size: once
j_call: TRBJ1-4
v_call: TRBV14
d_call: TRBD1
cdr3_nt: TGTGCCAGCAGCTCCCCCGGGACAGGGCTTGAAAAACTGTTTTTT
cdr3_aa: CASSSPGTGLEKLFF